This TCR beta chain was captured in a study of blood T cell repertoires in COVID-19. Study context: Samples taken during acute and convalescent COVID-19 were collected in the United States, Italy and Spain. T cells, B-cell-depleted T cells, or PBMCs supplied cDNA or gDNA.

Trimming removed 3 bases from V and 6 bases from J, with 12 bases in between. CDR1 MNHNS and CDR2 SASEGT come from the germline V gene. The CDR3 contains 14 residues. Categorization into cohorts depended on clinical history that participants reported. Authors' analysis steps: Estimated nucleated cell counts came from reference gene primer amplification. The data were produced by immunoSEQ multiplex PCR, yet TCRdb's version contains in-frame clones alone and is incomplete. D and trimming were read from the DNA, whereas the V and J calls and clone size are those reported in that table. The repertoire consists of 210,000 or so clones, with around 82% occurring once and the leading ten covering 3.5% to 5.5%.

The sample consisted of PBMCs or T cells enriched from blood (not recorded which). This receptor was identified in a man aged 30 to 39 with acute COVID-19. The rearrangement links TRBV6-1 to TRBJ1-5, with D tentatively TRBD1 (6 bases). CDR3 protein: CASSDWGLGQPQHF. In DNA, the CDR3 is TGTGCCAGCAGTGATTGGGGGCTGGGTCAGCCCCAGCATTTT.